Listed here are 27 T cell receptor beta chains from one sample, sequenced in a study of blood T cells in healthy people across ages. Primed by a sample-barcoded 5' primer and a J-beta primer mix, a second PCR proceeded for about 7 to 12 cycles. TCRdb reanalysed the 5' RACE reads using MiXCR and keeps one entry per CDR3 protein. Of about 580,000 distinct CDR3 sequences in the sample, roughly 43% are singletons; the top ten hold 20% to 25%. The specimen sequenced was blood. Source of these receptors: a man at least 80 years old in good health.

The rearrangement links TRBV20-1 to TRBJ2-5; D is unclear. V lost 6 bases to trimming and J lost 3 bases, with 17 bases between them. The CDR3 loop spans 14 amino acids. Germline V gene data show CDR1 as DFQATT and CDR2 as SNEGSKA (reference sequence). The CDR3 DNA follows: TGCAGTGCGAACCCGATGAGCCGGGAAGAGACCCAGTACTTC. This sequence encodes CSANPMSREETQYF.

The V gene is TRBV20-1, the J gene TRBJ1-5; D possibly corresponds to TRBD1 (6 bases). Germline CDR1 and CDR2: DFQATT and SNEGSKA (reference sequence). The CDR3 contains 17 residues. The germline V and J ends were trimmed by 1 base and 0 bases, with 16 bases remaining between them. CDR3 sequence: CSARGAGAVYSNQPQHF. The CDR3 region has the DNA TGCAGTGCTAGAGGGGCAGGGGCGGTTTATAGCAATCAGCCCCAGCATTTT.

The gene calls are TRBV12-3 or TRBV12-4 and TRBJ2-1; 11 bases match TRBD2. V lost 3 bases and J lost 2; bases outside the gene matches: 3. The CDR3 has 16 residues. The CDR3 DNA reads TGTGCCAGCAGTTTTACTAGCGGGAGTGCCTACAATGAGCAGTTCTTC. It codes for CASSFTSGSAYNEQFF.

This clonotype was observed a few times. The chain has TRBV20-1 and TRBJ2-7; 8 bases are shared with TRBD2. The germline gives CDR1 DFQATT, CDR2 SNEGSKA (reference sequence). CDR3 length: 15 residues. J was trimmed by 3 bases and V by 7 bases; bases with no gene match: 14. The CDR3 sequence is CSVRRAGTRNYEQYF. As DNA, the CDR3 is TGCAGTGTTAGGAGGGCCGGGACTAGAAACTACGAGCAGTACTTC.

The V and J genes are TRBV6-5 and TRBJ2-7, with D possibly being TRBD2 (5 bases). This CDR3 contains 15 residues. Germline values: CDR1 MNHEY, CDR2 SVGAGI. V lost 4 bases and J 7 bases, leaving 20 bases between the germline ends. The CDR3 nucleotides read TGTGCCAGCAGTTCCAGCGGAAGGGCCTCGGATGAGCAGTACTTC. Translating gives CASSSSGRASDEQYF.

The CDR3 coding sequence is TGTGCCAGCAGTTCAAGCCCTTATAATTCACCCCTCCACTTT. It specifies CASSSSPYNSPLHF. V is TRBV27 and J is TRBJ1-6; D gene uncertain. In germline, CDR1 is MNHEY, CDR2 SMNVEV (reference sequence). This CDR3 is built from 14 residues. Between the trimmed V and J ends, which lost 4 bases and 4 bases, there was a span of 8 bases.

The chain has TRBV20-1 and TRBJ2-7; the D is unclear. The CDR3 consists of 13 residues. Germline loops: CDR1 DFQATT, CDR2 SNEGSKA (reference sequence). V was pared by 0 bases and J by 3 bases, with 9 bases between. The DNA for the CDR3 is TGCAGTGCTAGAGATTTCGGTGTCTACGAGCAGTACTTC. This sequence encodes CSARDFGVYEQYF.

The chain is built from TRBV28 and TRBJ2-7, with D unclear. This CDR3 spans 11 amino acids. Germline CDR1 reads MDHEN; CDR2 reads SYDVKM. Trimming shortened V by 5 bases and J by 10 bases, and 12 bases separated the two germline ends. CDR3 DNA sequence: TGTGCCAGCAGTCTGAGTAGTGTACAGTACTTC. It is translated as CASSLSSVQYF.

This chain connects TRBV3-1 to TRBJ2-1; D is undetermined. V lost 6 bases to trimming and J lost 4 bases, with 10 bases between them. The CDR3 is 13 residues long. Germline CDR1 LGHDT, CDR2 YNNKEL (reference sequence). Here the CDR3 DNA reads TGTGCCAGCAGTAATACCGGATACAATGAGCAGTTCTTC. This codes for CASSNTGYNEQFF.

This clonotype was seen repeatedly, ten times or more. The rearrangement uses TRBV6-6 and TRBJ2-3; 16 bases fit TRBD2. Germline lookup yields CDR1 MNHNY and CDR2 SVGAGI (reference sequence). The CDR3 runs to 17 residues. The J segment lost 8 bases and the V segment lost 5 bases, leaving 10 bases of the junction unmatched. The CDR3: CASSISGLAGGLGTQYF. The DNA of the CDR3 is TGTGCCAGCAGTATCTCGGGACTAGCGGGGGGGCTCGGTACGCAGTATTTT.

This clonotype has more than one count but fewer than ten. The chain combines TRBV6-2 or TRBV6-3 with TRBJ2-3; weak D call: TRBD1 (5 bases). This CDR3 is 16 amino acids long. V was pared by 2 bases and J by 4 bases, with 16 bases between. Germline loops: CDR1 MNHEY, CDR2 SVGEGT. Here the CDR3 reads CASSYDRWTIADTQYF. Here the CDR3 DNA reads TGTGCCAGCAGTTACGACAGATGGACGATCGCAGATACGCAGTATTTT.

The chain couples TRBV24-1 to TRBJ2-7; tentatively, D is TRBD1 (5 bases). The V and J ends lost 1 base and 4 bases respectively, with 10 bases between them. There are 14 residues in the CDR3. Germline values: CDR1 KGHDR, CDR2 SFDVKD. This chain's CDR3 is CATSDFGHRYEQYF. The DNA for the CDR3 is TGTGCCACCAGTGATTTTGGACACCGATACGAGCAGTACTTC.

The chain combines TRBV28 with TRBJ1-2; possibly TRBD1 for D (6 bases). V lost 5 bases, J lost 7 bases, and 17 bases lay in between. This CDR3 comprises 14 residues. Germline CDR1 MDHEN, CDR2 SYDVKM. The DNA for the CDR3 is TGTGCCAGCAGTGGCGGGACAAGTGGTTGTGGCTACACCTTC. It specifies CASSGGTSGCGYTF.

V usage is TRBV14 and J usage is TRBJ2-1, with 10 bases that match TRBD2. The DNA matches TRBJ2-7 better at its end, which makes the J call doubtful. Germline V gene lookup returns CDR1 SGHDN and CDR2 FVKESK. The length of the CDR3 is 16 residues. CDR3: CASSLGLAGVRNEQYF. The CDR3 DNA follows: TGTGCCAGCAGCCTAGGTCTAGCGGGAGTCCGCAATGAGCAGTACTTC.

The chain is built from TRBV5-1 and TRBJ2-3; D may correspond to TRBD1 or TRBD2 (6 bases each). The length of the CDR3 is 16 residues. Per the germline V gene, CDR1 is SGHRS and CDR2 is YFSETQ. The V gene lost 0 bases and the J gene lost 0 bases, with 11 bases spanning the gap. The CDR3 here is CASSLAGGLSTDTQYF. As DNA, the CDR3 is TGCGCCAGCAGCTTGGCCGGGGGCCTTAGCACAGATACGCAGTATTTT.

V and J are TRBV7-2 and TRBJ2-6; D perhaps matches TRBD1 (6 bases). Trimming took 5 bases from V and 0 from J, leaving 17 bases between them. CDR1 is SGHTA, CDR2 FQGNSA, per germline. CDR3 length equals 18 residues. This CDR3 reads CASSPVGTRLSGANVLTF. In nucleotides, the CDR3 is TGTGCCAGCAGCCCGGTTGGGACACGCCTCTCTGGGGCCAACGTCCTGACTTTC.

This clonotype has more than one count but fewer than ten. The chain employs TRBV2 and TRBJ2-7, with D unclear. The V end lost 5 bases, the J end lost 4 bases, and 9 bases lay between the germline ends. Germline V gene sequence: CDR1 SNHLY, CDR2 FYNNEI. CDR3 length equals 12 residues. The CDR3 is CASSPVGYEQYF. CDR3 DNA: TGTGCCAGCAGTCCCGTGGGGTACGAGCAGTACTTC.

A note on this clonotype: One junction end does not reproduce the germline sequence, and a read error may be involved. This chain uses TRBV6-6 with TRBJ2-1, with D hard to call. Germline lookup yields CDR1 MNHNY and CDR2 SVGAGI (reference sequence). The CDR3 has 13 residues. This CDR3 reads CACSSSGFDEQFF. CDR3 sequence (DNA): TGTGCCTGCAGTTCCTCAGGTTTCGATGAGCAGTTCTTC.

The chain recombines TRBV12-3 or TRBV12-4 with TRBJ1-1; 8 bases align to TRBD1. Trimming at V came to 5 bases and at J to 4 bases, leaving 3 bases not matched to a gene. The CDR3 runs 13 residues. CDR3 sequence: CASSDRGSTEAFF. The CDR3 coding sequence is TGTGCCAGCAGTGACAGGGGATCCACTGAAGCTTTCTTT.

This clonotype was seen a handful of times. The chain has TRBV6-6 and TRBJ2-7; D is possibly TRBD1 (6 bases). Per the germline V gene, CDR1 is MNHNY and CDR2 is SVGAGI (reference sequence). Trimming shortened V by 6 bases and J by 7 bases, and 22 bases separated the two germline ends. This CDR3 is built from 15 residues. The CDR3 reads CASRLRTASYNEQYF. DNA of the CDR3: TGTGCCAGCAGGCTCCGGACAGCTTCCTACAATGAGCAGTACTTC.

In the case of this clonotype: This may arise from a read error, as a much more abundant clone is one base away. The CDR3 does not end in the conserved phenylalanine or tryptophan, so this is likely a read error. The V call is TRBV6-5, the J call TRBJ2-3; 8 nucleotides line up with TRBD1. The CDR3 is 15 amino acids. The germline gives CDR1 MNHEY, CDR2 SVGAGI. After removal of 4 bases from V and 7 bases from J, the junction contained 10 bases not matched to a gene. The CDR3 region has the DNA TGTGCCAGCAGTTCCCGACCAGACAGGGGAAATACGCAGTATCTT. Its protein product is CASSSRPDRGNTQYL.

This clonotype was observed many times. The rearrangement joins TRBV24-1 to TRBJ2-5; tentative D call: TRBD2 (6 bases). The CDR3 length is 16 residues. V was cut by 4 bases and J by 2 bases, with 16 bases left in between. CDR1 is KGHDR, CDR2 SFDVKD, per germline. CDR3 protein: CATSDAPGLSQETQYF. In DNA form, the CDR3 reads TGTGCCACCAGTGACGCGCCGGGACTCTCACAAGAGACCCAGTACTTC.

This clonotype turned up a few times. The chain joins TRBV20-1 to TRBJ2-7; the D is unclear. Germline V gene lookup returns CDR1 DFQATT and CDR2 SNEGSKA (reference sequence). This CDR3 comprises 13 residues. The V and J ends lost 1 base and 6 bases respectively, with 13 bases between them. The CDR3 DNA reads TGCAGTGCTAGAGTTGGCACTTCTCTCGAGCAGTACTTC. It codes for CSARVGTSLEQYF.

V is TRBV5-1 and J is TRBJ1-2, with D unclear. This CDR3 has 15 residues. Germline V gives CDR1 SGHRS, CDR2 YFSETQ. Trimming left V 0 bases short and J 4 bases short, with 13 bases between. Here the CDR3 reads CASSLVGSRSYGYTF. The CDR3 bases are TGCGCCAGCAGCTTGGTTGGCTCGAGATCCTATGGCTACACCTTC.

The table lists this clonotype with a few counts. The V and J genes are TRBV20-1 and TRBJ2-7; 11 bases fit TRBD1. The junction had 6 bases not matched to a gene; V was cut back by 5 bases and J by 0 bases. CDR1 and CDR2 from the germline V gene are DFQATT and SNEGSKA (reference sequence). The CDR3 runs 15 residues. The CDR3 loop is CSAASGQGVSYEQYF. Written as DNA, the CDR3 is TGCAGTGCTGCCTCGGGACAGGGGGTCTCCTACGAGCAGTACTTC.

This chain connects TRBV20-1 to TRBJ1-4; D is unclear. Germline V gene sequence: CDR1 DFQATT, CDR2 SNEGSKA (reference sequence). The CDR3 runs 14 residues. V was clipped by 3 bases and J by 6 bases, with 14 bases between them. Written as DNA, the CDR3 is TGCAGTGCTAGGGAGGAGGTCGGAGATGAAAAACTGTTTTTT. It encodes CSAREEVGDEKLFF.

The gene calls are TRBV29-1 and TRBJ1-4, with D possibly TRBD1 on 6 matching bases. CDR1 is SQVTM, CDR2 ANQGSEA, per germline. The CDR3 is 15 amino acids. The V end lost 4 bases, the J end lost 0 bases, and 12 bases lay between the germline ends. The CDR3 nucleotides read TGCAGCGTTGCCCCCGGGGGGCCAACTAATGAAAAACTGTTTTTT. Amino acid sequence: CSVAPGGPTNEKLFF.